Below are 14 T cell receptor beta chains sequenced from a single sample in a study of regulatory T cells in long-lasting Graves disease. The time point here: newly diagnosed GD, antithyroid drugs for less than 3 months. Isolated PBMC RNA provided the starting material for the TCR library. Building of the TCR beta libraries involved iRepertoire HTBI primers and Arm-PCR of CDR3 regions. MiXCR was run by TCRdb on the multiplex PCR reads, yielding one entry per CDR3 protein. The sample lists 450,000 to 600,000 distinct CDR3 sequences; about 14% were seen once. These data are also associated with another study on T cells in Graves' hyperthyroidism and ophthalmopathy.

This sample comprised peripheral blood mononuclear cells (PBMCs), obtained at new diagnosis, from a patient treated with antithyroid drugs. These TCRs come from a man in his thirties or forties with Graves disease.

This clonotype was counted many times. In DNA, the CDR3 is TGTGCCAGCAGTGAAACGGACAGAAAACTGTTTTTT. Translating it yields CASSETDRKLFF. The V call is TRBV2, the J call TRBJ1-4; D is perhaps TRBD1 (6 bases). Germline V lookup: CDR1 SNHLY, CDR2 FYNNEI. This CDR3 spans 12 amino acids. Trimming took 2 bases from V and 10 from J, leaving 8 bases between them.

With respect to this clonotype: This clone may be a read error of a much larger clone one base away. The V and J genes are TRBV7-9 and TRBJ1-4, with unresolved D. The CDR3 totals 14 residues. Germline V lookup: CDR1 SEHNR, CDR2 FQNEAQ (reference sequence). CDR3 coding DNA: TGTGCCGGCAGCTTAGGCGGGTGGTCTGAAAAACTGTTTTTT. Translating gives CAGSLGGWSEKLFF.

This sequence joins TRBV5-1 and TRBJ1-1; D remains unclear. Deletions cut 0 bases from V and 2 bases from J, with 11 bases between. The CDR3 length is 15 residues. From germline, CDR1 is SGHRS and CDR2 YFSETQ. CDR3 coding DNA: TGCGCCAGCAGCTTGGCCGTCAGGCAAAACACTGAAGCTTTCTTT. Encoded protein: CASSLAVRQNTEAFF.

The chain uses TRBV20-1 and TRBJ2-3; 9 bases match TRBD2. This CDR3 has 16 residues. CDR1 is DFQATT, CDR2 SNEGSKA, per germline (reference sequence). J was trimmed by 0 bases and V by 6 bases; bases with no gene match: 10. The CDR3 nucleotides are TGCAGTGCAGGTCCCCGACTAGCGGCTAGCACAGATACGCAGTATTTT. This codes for CSAGPRLAASTDTQYF.

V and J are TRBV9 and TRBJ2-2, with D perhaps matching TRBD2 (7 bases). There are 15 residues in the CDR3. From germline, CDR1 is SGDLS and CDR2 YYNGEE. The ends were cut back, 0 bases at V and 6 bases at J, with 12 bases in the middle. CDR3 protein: CASSVGGGPAGELFF. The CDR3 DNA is TGTGCCAGCAGCGTAGGGGGGGGGCCCGCCGGGGAGCTGTTTTTT. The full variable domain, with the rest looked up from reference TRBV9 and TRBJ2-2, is DSGVTQTPKHLITATGQRVTLRCSPRSGDLSVYWYQQSLDQGLQFLIQYYNGEERAKGNILERFSAQQFPDLHSELNLSSLELGDSALYFCASSVGGGPAGELFFGEGSRLTVL.

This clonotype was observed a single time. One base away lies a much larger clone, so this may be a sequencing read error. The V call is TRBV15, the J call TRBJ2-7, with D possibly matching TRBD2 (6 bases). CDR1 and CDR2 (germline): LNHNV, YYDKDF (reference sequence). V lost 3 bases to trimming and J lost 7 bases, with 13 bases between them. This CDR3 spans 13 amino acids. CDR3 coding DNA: TGTGCCACCAGCAGCGGGAGCTCTCCTGAGCAGTACTTC. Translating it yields CATSSGSSPEQYF.

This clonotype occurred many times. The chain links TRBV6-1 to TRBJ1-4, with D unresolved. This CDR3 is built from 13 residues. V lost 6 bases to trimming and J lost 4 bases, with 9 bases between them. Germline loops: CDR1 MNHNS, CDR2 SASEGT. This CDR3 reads CASSPGYNEKLFF. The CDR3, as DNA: TGTGCCAGCAGCCCAGGTTATAATGAAAAACTGTTTTTT.

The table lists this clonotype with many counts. CDR3 sequence (DNA): TGTGCCAGCAGGGCCAGCGGGGGGGCCGGGGTCAGCGGAGAGACCCAGTACTTC. It encodes CASRASGGAGVSGETQYF. V and J are TRBV12-3 or TRBV12-4 and TRBJ2-5, with 10 positions matching TRBD2. CDR3 length equals 18 residues. V was clipped by 6 bases and J by 4 bases; unmatched bases: 17.

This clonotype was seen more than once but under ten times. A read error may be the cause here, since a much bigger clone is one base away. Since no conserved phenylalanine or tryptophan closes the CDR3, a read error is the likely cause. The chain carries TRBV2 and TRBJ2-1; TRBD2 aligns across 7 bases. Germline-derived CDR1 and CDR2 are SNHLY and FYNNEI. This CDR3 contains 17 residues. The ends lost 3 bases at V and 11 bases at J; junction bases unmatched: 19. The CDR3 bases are TGTGCCAGCAGTGAGGACCCAGTTATTAGCGGGTTTAGAAAGCAGTTCTCC. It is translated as CASSEDPVISGFRKQFS.

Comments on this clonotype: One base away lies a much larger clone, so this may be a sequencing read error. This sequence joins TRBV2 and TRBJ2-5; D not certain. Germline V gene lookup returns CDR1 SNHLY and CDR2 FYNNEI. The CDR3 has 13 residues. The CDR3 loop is CAGRDGNQETQYF. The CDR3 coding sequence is TGTGCCGGCAGAGACGGAAATCAAGAGACCCAGTACTTC. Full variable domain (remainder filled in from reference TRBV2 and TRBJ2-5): EPEVTQTPSHQVTQMGQEVILRCVPISNHLYFYWYRQILGQKVEFLVSFYNNEISEKSEIFDDQFSVERPDGSNFTLKIRSTKLEDSAMYFCAGRDGNQETQYFGPGTRLLVL.

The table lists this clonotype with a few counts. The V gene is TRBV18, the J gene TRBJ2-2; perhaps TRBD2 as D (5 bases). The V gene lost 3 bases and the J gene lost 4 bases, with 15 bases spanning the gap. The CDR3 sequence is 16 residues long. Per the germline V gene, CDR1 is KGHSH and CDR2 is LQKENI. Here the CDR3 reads CASSPFQEVATGELFF. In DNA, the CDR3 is TGTGCCAGCTCACCCTTCCAGGAGGTAGCCACCGGGGAGCTGTTTTTT.

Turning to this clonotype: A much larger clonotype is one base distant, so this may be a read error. The CDR3: CASSEFGAVFSYGQYF. The CDR3 nucleotides are TGTGCCAGCAGTGAATTTGGAGCGGTCTTCTCCTACGGGCAGTACTTC. The rearrangement joins TRBV25-1 to TRBJ2-7, with D perhaps matching TRBD2 (5 bases). Per the germline V gene, CDR1 is MGHDK and CDR2 is SYGVNS. The CDR3 covers 16 residues.

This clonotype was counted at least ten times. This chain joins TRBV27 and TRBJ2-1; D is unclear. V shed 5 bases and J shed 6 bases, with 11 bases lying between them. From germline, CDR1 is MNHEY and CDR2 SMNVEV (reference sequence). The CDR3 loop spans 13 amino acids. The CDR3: CASSRAQINEQFF. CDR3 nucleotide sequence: TGTGCCAGCAGTCGAGCACAGATCAATGAGCAGTTCTTC.

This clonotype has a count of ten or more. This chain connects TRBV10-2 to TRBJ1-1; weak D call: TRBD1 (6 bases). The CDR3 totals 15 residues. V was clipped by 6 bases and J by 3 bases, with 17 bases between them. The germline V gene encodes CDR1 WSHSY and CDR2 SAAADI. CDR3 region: CASRARGGFDTEAFF. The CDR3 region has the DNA TGCGCCAGCAGGGCCAGGGGTGGTTTCGACACTGAAGCTTTCTTT.